This entry concerns a single T cell receptor (beta chain). This clone's antigen is unknown. Base qualities were left out, and no much larger clone turns up one base away. The data originate from a study of blood T cell repertoires in COVID-19 (dated by TCRdb to the early 2020s). General notes on the study: Samples covering the acute and convalescent phases of COVID-19 were provided by collaborators in the United States, Italy and Spain. The repertoires were made available in a free public database intended to serve as a resource for research on the immune response to SARS-CoV-2. Sample metadata almost always included a de-identified subject ID, COVID-19 status, age in years and sex. The dataset comprised deeply sampled blood TCRbeta repertoires from subjects exposed to, actively infected with, or recovered from COVID-19. The samples were drawn from the first 160 participants of the ongoing ImmuneRACE study and from more than 1,000 subjects provided by 6 global collaborators. The prospective study material was composed of cDNA or gDNA derived from T cells, B-cell-depleted T cells, or PBMCs. Where available, HLA class I and class II types were taken from metadata supplied by the sample provider and were not determined by assay-based typing. The full study reports these points: Clinical and demographic metadata were provided uncurated, with the amount varying by source and participant.

The immunoSEQ Assay, a bias-controlled multiplex PCR, was used to amplify TCRbeta CDR3 regions from genomic DNA. The source study handled its data this way. The number of nucleated cells in each sample was estimated from the amplification of reference gene primers within the assay. To quantify the absolute abundance of each unique TCRbeta CDR3 rearrangement, sequence reads were collapsed and filtered. For each sample, productive Simpson clonality was calculated as the square root of Simpson's diversity index over productive rearrangements. TCRdb mirrors the immuneACCESS table, restricted to in-frame sequences. Some clones are absent from its copies; in checked studies, under half trace to an unresolved V gene, and the reason for the others is unknown. From that table come the V and J calls and clone size; the DNA was used to work out D and trimming. The sample profile shows over 55,000 clones; around 81% of them were found once. The ten biggest clones cover roughly a tenth of the sample.

In Seattle, one collaborating source enrolled patients while the infection was active and tracked those patients longitudinally over the course of disease. Collaborating institutions collected whole blood in K2EDTA tubes following their own protocols. For TCRbeta analysis, collaborator samples were shipped as frozen whole blood, as isolated PBMCs, or as DNA extracted from either sample type. Sample: peripheral blood. The clonotype originates from a man older than 75 with COVID-19, enrolled during active disease.

The nucleotide sequence is given as TGTGCCAGCAGCTTGGCCGTACAGGTTTGGATGAACACTGAAGCTTTCTTT. Its protein product is CASSLAVQVWMNTEAFF. Recombination joined TRBV5-6 with TRBJ1-1; TRBD1 is possibly the D segment (5 matching bases). V was cut back by 0 bases and J by 0 bases, leaving a gap of 15 bases between them. The CDR3 goes from the cysteine to the phenylalanine over 17 residues. Here the CDR3 DNA is all that survives: 51 bases in frame from base 1. Looking up the germline V gene yields CDR1 SGHDT and CDR2 YYEEEE.